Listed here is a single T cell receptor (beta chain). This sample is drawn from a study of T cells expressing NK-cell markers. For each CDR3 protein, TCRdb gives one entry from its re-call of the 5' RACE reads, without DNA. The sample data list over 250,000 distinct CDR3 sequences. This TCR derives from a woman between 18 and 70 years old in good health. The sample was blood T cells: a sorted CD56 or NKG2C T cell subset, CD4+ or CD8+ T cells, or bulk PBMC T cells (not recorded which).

CDR3 residues: CASSAPPGLADTLYF. The rearrangement joins TRBV9 to TRBJ2-7; TCRdb outputs TRBD2, but without DNA this stays unchecked. Germline CDR1 and CDR2: SGDLS and YYNGEE. The CDR3 is made up of 15 amino acids. Drawing the rest from reference TRBV9 and TRBJ2-7, the complete variable domain is DSGVTQTPKHLITATGQRVTLRCSPRSGDLSVYWYQQSLDQGLQFLIQYYNGEERAKGNILERFSAQQFPDLHSELNLSSLELGDSALYFCASSAPPGLADTLYFGPGTRLTVT.